This TCR beta chain was obtained from a study of blood T cell repertoires in COVID-19. Study details: The cDNA or gDNA used as material had been derived from T cells, B-cell-depleted T cells, or PBMCs.

Method: immunoSEQ multiplex PCR; TCRdb's copy keeps in-frame clones and lacks some. The table shows around 290,000 clones, with 65% to 90% occurring only once. Germline CDR1 MNHNY, CDR2 SVGAGI (reference sequence). The CDR3 runs to 11 residues. Trimming took 10 bases from V and 11 from J, leaving 17 bases between them. Sequenced sample: peripheral blood. This sequence originates from a woman in her sixties or seventies with COVID-19, enrolled during active disease. The chain employs TRBV6-6 and TRBJ1-1; D is possibly TRBD1 (6 bases). The CDR3 nucleotides are TGTGCCACCGGAGAAAACGACAGGGCTTTCTTT. This gives the protein CATGENDRAFF.